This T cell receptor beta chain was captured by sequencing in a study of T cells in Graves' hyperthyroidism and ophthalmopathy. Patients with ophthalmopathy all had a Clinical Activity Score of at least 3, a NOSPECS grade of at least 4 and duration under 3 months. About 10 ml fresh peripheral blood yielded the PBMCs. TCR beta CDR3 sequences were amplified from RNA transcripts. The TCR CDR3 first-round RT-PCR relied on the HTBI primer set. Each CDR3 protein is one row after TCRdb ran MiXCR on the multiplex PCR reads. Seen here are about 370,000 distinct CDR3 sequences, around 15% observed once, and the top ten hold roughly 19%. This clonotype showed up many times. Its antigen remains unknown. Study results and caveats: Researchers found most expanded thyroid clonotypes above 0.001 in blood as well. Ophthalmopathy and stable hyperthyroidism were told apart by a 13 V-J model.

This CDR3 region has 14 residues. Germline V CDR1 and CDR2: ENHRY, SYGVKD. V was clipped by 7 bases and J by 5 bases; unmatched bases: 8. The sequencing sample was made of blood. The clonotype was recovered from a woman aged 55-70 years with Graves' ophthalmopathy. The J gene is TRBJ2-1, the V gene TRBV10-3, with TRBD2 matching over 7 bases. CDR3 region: CAIKGGASHNEQFF. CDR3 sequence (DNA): TGTGCCATCAAGGGAGGGGCTTCCCACAATGAGCAGTTCTTC.